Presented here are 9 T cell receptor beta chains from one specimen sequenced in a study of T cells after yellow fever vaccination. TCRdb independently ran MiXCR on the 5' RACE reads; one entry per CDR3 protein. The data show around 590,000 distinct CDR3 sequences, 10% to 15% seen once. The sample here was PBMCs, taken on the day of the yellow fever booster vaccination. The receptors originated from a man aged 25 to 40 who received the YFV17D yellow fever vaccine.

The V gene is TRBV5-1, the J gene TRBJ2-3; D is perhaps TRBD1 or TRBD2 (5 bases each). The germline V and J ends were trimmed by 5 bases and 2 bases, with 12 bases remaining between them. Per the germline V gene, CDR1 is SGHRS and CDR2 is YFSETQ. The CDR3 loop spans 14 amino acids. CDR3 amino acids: CASRRRGPTDTQYF. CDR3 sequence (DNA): TGCGCCAGCAGGAGACGGGGCCCCACAGATACGCAGTATTTT.

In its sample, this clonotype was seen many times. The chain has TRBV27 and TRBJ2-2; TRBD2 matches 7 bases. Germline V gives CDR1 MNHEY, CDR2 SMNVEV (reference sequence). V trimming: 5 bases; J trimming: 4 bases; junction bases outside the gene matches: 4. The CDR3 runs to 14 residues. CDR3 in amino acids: CASSRPGGTGELFF. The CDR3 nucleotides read TGTGCCAGCAGTCGACCGGGGGGCACCGGGGAGCTGTTTTTT.

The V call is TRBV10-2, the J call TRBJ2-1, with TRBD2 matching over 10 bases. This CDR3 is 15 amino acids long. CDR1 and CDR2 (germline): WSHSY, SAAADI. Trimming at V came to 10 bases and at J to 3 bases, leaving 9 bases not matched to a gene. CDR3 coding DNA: TGCGCCACCAGAGGAGGGACTAGCGTCTACAATGAGCAGTTCTTC. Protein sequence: CATRGGTSVYNEQFF.

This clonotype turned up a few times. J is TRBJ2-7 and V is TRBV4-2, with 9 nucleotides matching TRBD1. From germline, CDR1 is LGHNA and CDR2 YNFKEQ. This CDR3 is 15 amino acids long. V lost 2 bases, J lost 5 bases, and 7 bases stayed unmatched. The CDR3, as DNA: TGTGCCAGCAGCCAAAGGGACAGGGCAGGCGACGAGCAGTACTTC. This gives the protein CASSQRDRAGDEQYF.

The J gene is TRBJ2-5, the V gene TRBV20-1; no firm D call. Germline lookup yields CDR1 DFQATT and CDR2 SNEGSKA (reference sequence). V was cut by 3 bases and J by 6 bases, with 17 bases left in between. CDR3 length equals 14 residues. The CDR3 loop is CSARGPGSGQTQYF. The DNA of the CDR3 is TGCAGTGCTAGGGGCCCGGGCTCAGGACAGACCCAGTACTTC.

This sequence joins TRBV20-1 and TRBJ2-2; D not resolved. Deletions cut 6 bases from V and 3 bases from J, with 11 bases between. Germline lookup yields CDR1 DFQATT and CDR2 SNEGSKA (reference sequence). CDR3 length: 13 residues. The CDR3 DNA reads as TGCAGTGCAAACACAGCGTACACCGGGGAGCTGTTTTTT. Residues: CSANTAYTGELFF.

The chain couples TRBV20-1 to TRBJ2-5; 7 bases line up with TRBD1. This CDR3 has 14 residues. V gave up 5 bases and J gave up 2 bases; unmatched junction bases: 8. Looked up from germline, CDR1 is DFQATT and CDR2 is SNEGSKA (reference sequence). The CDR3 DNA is TGCAGTGCTGGCCGGGGACAGCCTCAAGAGACCCAGTACTTC. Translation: CSAGRGQPQETQYF.

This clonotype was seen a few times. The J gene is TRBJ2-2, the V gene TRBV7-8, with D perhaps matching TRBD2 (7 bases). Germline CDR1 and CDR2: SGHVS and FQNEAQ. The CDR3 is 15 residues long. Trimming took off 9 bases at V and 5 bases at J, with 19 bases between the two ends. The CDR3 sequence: CASLGGGARTGELFF. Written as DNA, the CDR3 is TGTGCCAGTCTCGGCGGGGGCGCGAGAACCGGGGAGCTGTTTTTT.

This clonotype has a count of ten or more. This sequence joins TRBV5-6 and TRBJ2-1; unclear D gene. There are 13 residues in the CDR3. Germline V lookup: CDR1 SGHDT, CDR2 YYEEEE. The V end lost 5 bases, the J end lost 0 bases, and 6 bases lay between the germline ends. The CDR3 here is CASSFDSYNEQFF. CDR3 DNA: TGTGCCAGCAGTTTCGACTCCTACAATGAGCAGTTCTTC. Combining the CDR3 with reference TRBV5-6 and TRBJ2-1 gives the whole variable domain DAGVTQSPTHLIKTRGQQVTLRCSPKSGHDTVSWYQQALGQGPQFIFQYYEEEERQRGNFPDRFSGHQFPNYSSELNVNALLLGDSALYLCASSFDSYNEQFFGPGTRLTVL.